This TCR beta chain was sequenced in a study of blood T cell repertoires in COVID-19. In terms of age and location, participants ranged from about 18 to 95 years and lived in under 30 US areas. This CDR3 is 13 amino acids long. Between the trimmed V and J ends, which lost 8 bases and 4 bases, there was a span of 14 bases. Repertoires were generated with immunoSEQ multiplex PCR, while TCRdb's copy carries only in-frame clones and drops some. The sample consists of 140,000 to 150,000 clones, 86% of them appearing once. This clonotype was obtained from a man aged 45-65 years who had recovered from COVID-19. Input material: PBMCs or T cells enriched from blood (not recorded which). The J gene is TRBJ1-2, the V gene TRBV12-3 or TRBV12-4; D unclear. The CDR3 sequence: CASDHGVGYGYTF. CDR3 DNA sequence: TGTGCCAGCGATCACGGGGTGGGCTATGGCTACACCTTC.